The rows below give T cell receptor beta chains drawn from one sample of a study of human T cells and chemical hapten exposure. TCRdb redid the calling of the RACE reads with MiXCR, one entry per CDR3 protein. The data hold approximately 340,000 distinct CDR3 sequences, with around 7% observed a single time. The sample here was whole blood, taken in connection with sensitization to the hapten diphenylcyclopropenone (DPC). Every receptor here comes from a woman between 18 and 29 years old with alopecia areata. Some clones in this sample may be carry-over from other donors' samples. Each CDR3 is given with its conserved first and last residue. A D gene is named only where the DNA matches it firmly. Expanded clones are given a class, and other clones once, few, many or no size at all.

clone_size: few
d_call: -
j_call: TRBJ1-3
v_call: TRBV4-3
cdr3_length: 16
cdr3_aa: CASSQANRDLVDTIYF
cdr3_nt: TGCGCCAGCAGCCAAGCCAACCGGGACCTGGTCGACACCATATATTTT

clone_size: few
d_call: -
j_call: TRBJ1-3
v_call: TRBV15
cdr3_length: 12
cdr3_aa: CATSRSRNTIYF
cdr3_nt: TGTGCCACCAGCCGGTCACGAAACACCATATATTTT

clone_size: few
d_call: -
j_call: TRBJ1-6
v_call: TRBV5-1
cdr3_length: 15
cdr3_aa: CASSLSGYRNSPLHF
cdr3_nt: TGCGCCAGCAGCTTGTCCGGATATAGAAATTCACCCCTCCACTTT

clone_size: many
d_call: -
j_call: TRBJ2-1
v_call: TRBV29-1
cdr3_length: 14
cdr3_aa: CSVVRRDNYNEQFF
cdr3_nt: TGCAGCGTTGTCCGGCGGGACAACTACAATGAGCAGTTCTTC

clone_size: -
d_call: TRBD2
j_call: TRBJ2-3
v_call: TRBV27
cdr3_length: 19
cdr3_aa: CASRRKTSGGAYRTDTQYF
cdr3_nt: TGTGCCAGCAGGCGAAAAACTAGCGGGGGGGCCTATCGCACAGATACGCAGTATTTT

clone_size: few
d_call: TRBD1
j_call: TRBJ1-5
v_call: TRBV6-1
cdr3_length: 15
cdr3_aa: CASSPMGTGHQPQHF
cdr3_nt: TGTGCCAGCAGTCCCATGGGGACAGGGCATCAGCCCCAGCATTTT

clone_size: -
d_call: -
j_call: TRBJ2-3
v_call: TRBV15
cdr3_length: 16
cdr3_aa: CATSRAAGFGVDTQYF
cdr3_nt: TGTGCCACCAGCAGAGCCGCAGGGTTCGGAGTAGATACGCAGTATTTT

clone_size: -
d_call: -
j_call: TRBJ2-4
v_call: TRBV5-1
cdr3_length: 16
cdr3_aa: CASSPTSRGGINIQYF
cdr3_nt: TGCGCCAGCAGCCCCACCTCCCGGGGAGGAATAAACATTCAGTACTTC

clone_size: many
d_call: -
j_call: TRBJ1-4
v_call: TRBV5-1
cdr3_length: 16
cdr3_aa: CASSGGQVATNEKLFF
cdr3_nt: TGCGCCAGCAGCGGTGGGCAGGTAGCAACTAATGAAAAACTGTTTTTT

clone_size: many
d_call: -
j_call: TRBJ2-7
v_call: TRBV12-3/TRBV12-4
cdr3_length: 14
cdr3_aa: CASRDSLSSYEQYF
cdr3_nt: TGTGCCAGCAGGGACAGTTTAAGCTCCTACGAGCAGTACTTC

clone_size: few
d_call: -
j_call: TRBJ2-7
v_call: TRBV7-9
cdr3_length: 14
cdr3_aa: CASSPKGDSYEQYF
cdr3_nt: TGTGCCAGCAGCCCAAAGGGGGATTCCTACGAGCAGTACTTC

clone_size: few
d_call: -
j_call: TRBJ2-2
v_call: TRBV12-3/TRBV12-4
cdr3_length: 14
cdr3_aa: CASSLSSGAGELFF
cdr3_nt: TGTGCCAGCAGTTTGAGCTCTGGGGCCGGGGAGCTGTTTTTT

clone_size: few
d_call: -
j_call: TRBJ2-2
v_call: TRBV7-9
cdr3_length: 14
cdr3_aa: CASSFVVGDRELFF
cdr3_nt: TGTGCCAGCAGCTTCGTTGTGGGCGATCGGGAGCTGTTTTTT

clone_size: -
d_call: -
j_call: TRBJ1-2
v_call: TRBV20-1
cdr3_length: 14
cdr3_aa: CSARDLGKQVGYTF
cdr3_nt: TGCAGTGCTAGAGATCTGGGGAAGCAGGTGGGCTACACCTTC

clone_size: -
d_call: -
j_call: TRBJ2-1
v_call: TRBV24-1
cdr3_length: 16
cdr3_aa: CATSDRSPSSYNEQFF
cdr3_nt: TGTGCCACCAGTGATAGGTCGCCTAGCTCCTACAATGAGCAGTTCTTC

clone_size: many
d_call: -
j_call: TRBJ2-3
v_call: TRBV7-2
cdr3_length: 12
cdr3_aa: CANGQPTDTQYF
cdr3_nt: TGTGCCAATGGACAGCCAACAGATACGCAGTATTTT

clone_size: few
d_call: -
j_call: TRBJ2-7
v_call: TRBV5-1
cdr3_length: 12
cdr3_aa: CASSAGHYEQYF
cdr3_nt: TGCGCCAGCAGCGCCGGACACTACGAGCAGTACTTC

clone_size: many
d_call: -
j_call: TRBJ2-3
v_call: TRBV20-1
cdr3_length: 14
cdr3_aa: CSASPPTSTDTQYF
cdr3_nt: TGCAGTGCTAGTCCACCAACAAGCACAGATACGCAGTATTTT

clone_size: -
d_call: TRBD1
j_call: TRBJ2-7
v_call: TRBV6-5
cdr3_length: 14
cdr3_aa: CASRTGGEGHEQYF
cdr3_nt: TGTGCCAGCAGGACAGGGGGCGAGGGGCACGAGCAGTACTTC

clone_size: many
d_call: -
j_call: TRBJ2-1
v_call: TRBV3-1
cdr3_length: 15
cdr3_aa: CASSQDATLYNEQFF
cdr3_nt: TGTGCCAGCAGCCAAGATGCTACATTATACAATGAGCAGTTCTTC

clone_size: -
d_call: TRBD1
j_call: TRBJ1-1
v_call: TRBV6-5
cdr3_length: 11
cdr3_aa: CASEGANEAFF
cdr3_nt: TGTGCCAGCGAGGGGGCAAATGAAGCTTTCTTT

clone_size: many
d_call: -
j_call: TRBJ1-2
v_call: TRBV6-5
cdr3_length: 15
cdr3_aa: CASSYGGTEGYGYTF
cdr3_nt: TGTGCCAGCAGCTATGGAGGGACCGAGGGGTATGGCTACACCTTC

clone_size: many
d_call: TRBD2
j_call: TRBJ2-1
v_call: TRBV12-5
cdr3_length: 15
cdr3_aa: CASGLGAGGPNEQFF
cdr3_nt: TGTGCTAGTGGTTTGGGGGCGGGGGGCCCCAATGAGCAGTTCTTC

clone_size: few
d_call: -
j_call: TRBJ2-4
v_call: TRBV7-9
cdr3_length: 12
cdr3_aa: CASSLGGVYSDF
cdr3_nt: TGTGCCAGCAGCTTAGGAGGTGTCTACTCAGACTTC